These 18 T cell receptor beta chains were sequenced from one sample in a study of cytomegalovirus exposure and HLA in healthy donors (dated by TCRdb to 2016 to 2017). Libraries came from the immunoSEQ multiplex PCR assay. The multiplex PCR relied on a mix of 60 forward primers for TCR Vbeta segments and 13 reverse primers for TCR Jbeta segments. In TCRdb, the immuneACCESS table is reduced to in-frame sequences with V and J assigned. These tables do not hold every clone; where another copy was compared, an unresolved V gene accounts for under half, and the others remain unexplained. This sample holds roughly 140,000 clones; around 75% were observed only once. The ten largest account for about 2% of the sample. The source material was PBMCs. These receptors were obtained from a woman in her thirties or forties in good health and CMV-seronegative.

This chain uses TRBV2 with TRBJ2-1; a weak D match, TRBD1 (7 bases). The germline CDR1 and CDR2 sequences are SNHLY and FYNNEI. The ends were cut back, 5 bases at V and 9 bases at J, with 11 bases in the middle. There are 12 residues in the CDR3. CDR3 coding DNA: TGTGCCAGCAGTCCCCAGGGGGGTGAGCAGTTCTTC. It translates to CASSPQGGEQFF.

The chain joins TRBV5-4 to TRBJ2-1, with 8 bases fitting TRBD2. This CDR3 region has 16 residues. V shed 3 bases, J shed 3 bases, and the junction held 8 bases outside the gene matches. Germline CDR1 and CDR2: SGHNT and YYREEE (reference sequence). For the CDR3, the DNA is TGTGCCAGCAGCTCCAGAGCGGGAGAAGGCTACAATGAGCAGTTCTTC. Protein sequence: CASSSRAGEGYNEQFF.

The chain joins TRBV11-2 to TRBJ1-1; D might be TRBD1 (6 bases). Between the trimmed V and J ends, which lost 5 bases and 4 bases, there was a span of 14 bases. Germline loops: CDR1 SGHAT, CDR2 FQNNGV. This CDR3 comprises 14 residues. This CDR3 reads CASSQGFYGTEAFF. DNA of the CDR3: TGTGCCAGCAGCCAGGGGTTTTACGGCACTGAAGCTTTCTTT.

The chain carries TRBV27 and TRBJ2-5; 10 nucleotides line up with TRBD2. The CDR3 extends over 14 amino acids. Looked up from germline, CDR1 is MNHEY and CDR2 is SMNVEV (reference sequence). Unmatched junction bases numbered 4, after V lost 4 bases and J lost 5 bases. In DNA, the CDR3 is TGTGCCAGCAGTTCACTAGCGGGATGGGAGACCCAGTACTTC. It codes for CASSSLAGWETQYF.

CDR3 coding DNA: TGTGCCAGCAGCCAAAACGTCCAGGGAGGATCCTACGAGCAGTACTTC. It yields the protein CASSQNVQGGSYEQYF. The rearrangement uses TRBV11-2 and TRBJ2-7; possibly TRBD2 for D (6 bases). The CDR3 contains 16 residues. Trimming removed 5 bases from V and 1 base from J, with 18 bases in between. CDR1 and CDR2 (germline): SGHAT, FQNNGV.

V gene TRBV13 combines with J gene TRBJ2-7; 9 positions agree with TRBD1. The germline V gene has CDR1 PRHDT and CDR2 FYEKMQ (reference sequence). This CDR3 contains 14 residues. The ends lost 3 bases at V and 6 bases at J; junction bases unmatched: 6. CDR3 sequence: CASSLAGTGSEQYF. The CDR3 DNA reads as TGTGCCAGCAGCTTGGCTGGGACAGGGTCCGAGCAGTACTTC. Combining the CDR3 with reference TRBV13 and TRBJ2-7 gives the whole variable domain AAGVIQSPRHLIKEKRETATLKCYPIPRHDTVYWYQQGPGQDPQFLISFYEKMQSDKGSIPDRFSAQQFSDYHSELNMSSLELGDSALYFCASSLAGTGSEQYFGPGTRLTVT.

CDR3: CASSPPAPRGGYTF. The CDR3 coding sequence is TGTGCCAGCAGCCCCCCGGCCCCCCGGGGGGGCTACACCTTC. V is TRBV9 and J is TRBJ1-2; tentatively, D is TRBD1 (5 bases). CDR1 and CDR2 (germline): SGDLS, YYNGEE. Trimming removed 4 bases at V and 8 bases at J, with 18 bases between. The CDR3 length is 14 residues. The entire variable domain, with the rest obtained from reference TRBV9 and TRBJ1-2, is as follows: DSGVTQTPKHLITATGQRVTLRCSPRSGDLSVYWYQQSLDQGLQFLIQYYNGEERAKGNILERFSAQQFPDLHSELNLSSLELGDSALYFCASSPPAPRGGYTFGSGTRLTVV.

This clone occurred once. CDR3 amino acids: CASSVGQGRYNEQFF. The CDR3 bases are TGTGCCAGCAGCGTCGGACAGGGGAGATACAATGAGCAGTTCTTC. The rearrangement links TRBV5-4 to TRBJ2-1, with TRBD1 identical over 9 bases. CDR3 length: 15 amino acids. Germline values: CDR1 SGHNT, CDR2 YYREEE (reference sequence). The V gene end was trimmed by 4 bases and the J gene end by 4 bases; junction bases not matched to a gene: 6.

The chain combines TRBV7-8 with TRBJ1-5; possible D gene TRBD1, 6 bases. Germline V gene data show CDR1 as SGHVS and CDR2 as FQNEAQ. The CDR3 is 16 amino acids. V was trimmed by 5 bases and J by 0 bases, leaving 14 bases between them. The DNA for the CDR3 is TGTGCCAGCAGCACCGCGGACAGAAATAGCAATCAGCCCCAGCATTTT. This encodes CASSTADRNSNQPQHF.

The J gene is TRBJ1-5, the V gene TRBV18; D is unclear. Trimming took 3 bases from V and 2 from J, leaving 8 bases between them. CDR1 is KGHSH, CDR2 LQKENI, per germline. The CDR3 consists of 14 residues. Here the CDR3 reads CASSPPEGNQPQHF. CDR3 nucleotides: TGTGCCAGCTCACCCCCTGAGGGCAATCAGCCCCAGCATTTT.

V gene TRBV5-1 combines with J gene TRBJ2-2; TRBD1 agrees at 8 bases. CDR3 size: 18 residues. Germline V CDR1 and CDR2: SGHRS, YFSETQ. Trimming took 0 bases from V and 3 from J; bases not matched to a gene: 10. In DNA, the CDR3 is TGCGCCAGCAGCTTGGCCAAGGGGACAGGACGCCACACCGGGGAGCTGTTTTTT. Amino acid sequence: CASSLAKGTGRHTGELFF.

In this sample, this clone turned up a few times. The chain employs TRBV19 and TRBJ1-5; a weak D match, TRBD1 (6 bases). CDR3 length: 15 amino acids. Germline CDR1 reads LNHDA; CDR2 reads SQIVND (reference sequence). The CDR3 DNA reads TGTGCTGTGGGTGGGACACGTTATAGCAATCAGCCCCAGCATTTT. This encodes CAVGGTRYSNQPQHF.

The chain combines TRBV11-2 with TRBJ1-1; D gene unclear. V was pared by 5 bases and J by 2 bases, with 3 bases between. From germline, CDR1 is SGHAT and CDR2 FQNNGV. CDR3 length equals 11 residues. The CDR3 spells CASSQNTEAFF. Written as DNA, the CDR3 is TGTGCCAGCAGCCAAAACACTGAAGCTTTCTTT.

V and J are TRBV5-1 and TRBJ1-2; D gene uncertain. The germline V gene encodes CDR1 SGHRS and CDR2 YFSETQ. The CDR3 loop spans 14 amino acids. V was pared by 0 bases and J by 4 bases, with 10 bases between. Here the CDR3 DNA reads TGCGCCAGCAGCTTGGGCTTAGAGGGCTATGGCTACACCTTC. Its translation: CASSLGLEGYGYTF.

The J gene is TRBJ1-6, the V gene TRBV13, with 10 bases matching TRBD1. CDR3 length: 15 amino acids. CDR1 is PRHDT and CDR2 is FYEKMQ in the germline V gene (reference sequence). Trimming cost V 5 bases and J 8 bases; bases outside gene matches: 6. CDR3: CASSADGQGDSPLHF. The CDR3 nucleotides are TGTGCCAGCAGCGCAGACGGACAGGGGGATTCACCCCTCCACTTT.

V gene TRBV6-4 combines with J gene TRBJ2-1, with D unclear. V shed 6 bases and J shed 6 bases, with 18 bases lying between them. CDR1 and CDR2 from the germline V gene are MRHNA and SNTAGT. The CDR3 has 15 amino acids. Written as DNA, the CDR3 is TGTGCCAGCAGCGTTGACATCAGCCCCGGCAATGAGCAGTTCTTC. The encoded protein is CASSVDISPGNEQFF.

The gene calls are TRBV9 and TRBJ2-5; 11 nucleotides align to TRBD2. Matching the DNA end better, TRBJ2-7 makes the J call doubtful. There are 14 residues in the CDR3. Per the germline V gene, CDR1 is SGDLS and CDR2 is YYNGEE. CDR3 bases: TGTGCCAGCAGCCTTAGCGGGGGGGCCAACGAGCAGTACTTC. Translating gives CASSLSGGANEQYF.

This clone was counted a single time. CDR3 nucleotide sequence: TGTGCCAGCAGCTTAAGACAGGAGGCTAACTATGGCTACACCTTC. Protein product: CASSLRQEANYGYTF. The chain has TRBV11-1 and TRBJ1-2, with D tentatively TRBD1 (6 bases). Germline V gives CDR1 SGHAT, CDR2 FQDESV (reference sequence). This CDR3 contains 15 residues. The V end was cut by 2 bases, the J end by 0 bases, with 10 bases between.